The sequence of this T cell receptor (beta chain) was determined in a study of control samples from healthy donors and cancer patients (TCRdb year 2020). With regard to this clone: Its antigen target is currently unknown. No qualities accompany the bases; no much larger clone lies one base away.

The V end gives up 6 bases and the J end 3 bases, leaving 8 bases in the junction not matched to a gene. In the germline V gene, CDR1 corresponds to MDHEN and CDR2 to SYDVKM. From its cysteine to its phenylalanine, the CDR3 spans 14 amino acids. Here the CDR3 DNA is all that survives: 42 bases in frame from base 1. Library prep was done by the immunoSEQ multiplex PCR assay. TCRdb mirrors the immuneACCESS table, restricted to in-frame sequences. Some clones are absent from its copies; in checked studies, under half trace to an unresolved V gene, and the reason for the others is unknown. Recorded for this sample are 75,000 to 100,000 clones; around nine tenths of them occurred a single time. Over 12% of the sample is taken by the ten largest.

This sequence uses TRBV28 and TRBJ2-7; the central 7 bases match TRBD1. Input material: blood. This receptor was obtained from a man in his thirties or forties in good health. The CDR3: CASSLRQGDYEQYF. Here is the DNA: TGTGCCAGCAGCCTCCGACAGGGCGACTACGAGCAGTACTTC.